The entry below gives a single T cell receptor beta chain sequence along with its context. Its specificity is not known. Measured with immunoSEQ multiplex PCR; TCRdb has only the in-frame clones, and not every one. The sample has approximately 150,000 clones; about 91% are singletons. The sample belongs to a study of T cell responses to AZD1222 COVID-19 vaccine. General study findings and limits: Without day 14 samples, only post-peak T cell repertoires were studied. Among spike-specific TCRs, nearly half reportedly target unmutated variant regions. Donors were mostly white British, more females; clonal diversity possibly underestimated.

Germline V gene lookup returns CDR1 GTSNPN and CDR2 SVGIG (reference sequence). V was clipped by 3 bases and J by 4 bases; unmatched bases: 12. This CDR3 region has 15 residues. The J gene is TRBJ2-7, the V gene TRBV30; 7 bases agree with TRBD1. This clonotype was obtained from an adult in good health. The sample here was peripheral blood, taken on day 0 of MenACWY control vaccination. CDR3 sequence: CAWSGKGGASYEQYF. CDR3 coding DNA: TGTGCCTGGAGCGGGAAAGGGGGCGCATCTTACGAGCAGTACTTC.